Here is one T cell receptor (beta chain) with its context. The antigen it binds to is not known. Within one base of it there is no much larger clone, and no base qualities were kept. TCRbeta CDR3 regions were amplified from genomic DNA using the immunoSEQ Assay, a bias-controlled multiplex PCR. The authors processed their data as follows. Within the assay, amplification of reference gene primers was used to estimate how many nucleated cells each sample contained. To quantify the absolute abundance of each unique TCRbeta CDR3 rearrangement, sequence reads were collapsed and filtered. Productive Simpson clonality was computed per sample as the square root of Simpson's diversity index over productive rearrangements. TCRdb took over this immuneACCESS table, retaining in-frame rearrangements with V and J assigned. Such tables are incomplete; in checked studies, under half of the missing clones stem from an unresolved V gene, and the remainder is unexplained. D and trimming come from the DNA, and the V and J calls and clone size come from that table. The sample table lists 71,000 or so clones, 85% to 90% of them with a count of one. 6.5% to 9.5% of the sample lies in the top ten.

Whole blood was collected in K2EDTA tubes by collaborating institutions according to the institutions' own protocols. For TCRbeta analysis, collaborators shipped samples as frozen whole blood, isolated PBMCs, or DNA extracted from either of those sample types. For CDR1 and CDR2, the germline V gene (reference sequence) lists MNHEY and SMNVEV. Deletion took 2 bases off V and 13 bases off J, with a span of 12 bases between the germline ends. Including the terminal cysteine and phenylalanine, the CDR3 comprises 13 residues. Of all the DNA, just the CDR3 is kept, 39 bases in frame from base 1. This sample was included in a study of blood T cell repertoires in COVID-19 (dated by TCRdb to 2018 to 2020). About the investigation overall: Samples covering the acute and convalescent phases of COVID-19 were provided by collaborators in the United States, Italy and Spain. The material from the prospective study consisted of cDNA or gDNA derived from T cells, B-cell-depleted T cells, or PBMCs. The dataset comprised deeply sampled blood TCRbeta repertoires from subjects exposed to, actively infected with, or recovered from COVID-19. The repertoires were released in a freely available public database meant as a resource for research on the immune response to SARS-CoV-2. The samples were drawn from the first 160 participants of the ongoing ImmuneRACE study and from over a thousand subjects provided by 6 global collaborators. A de-identified subject ID, COVID-19 status, age in years and sex were almost always included in the sample metadata. Where HLA class I and class II types were available, the types were taken from metadata supplied by the sample provider, not from assay-based typing.

Points the paper makes about the study in general: Clinical and demographic metadata were provided uncurated, with the amount varying by source and participant.

The chain couples TRBV27 to TRBJ1-6; the D gene lacks a confident call. This receptor was taken from a man aged 50-59 years with active COVID-19. Sample: peripheral blood. The CDR3 in this case is CASSLERVSPLHF. The nucleotide sequence is given as TGTGCCAGCAGTTTAGAGAGGGTAAGCCCCCTCCACTTT.